The T cell receptor beta chain described here comes from a study of T cell repertoires in cytomegalovirus infection. In the study overall: Public TCR beta signatures marked donors with CMV infection and the matching HLA. Study-wide results and limits: People with CMV and the relevant HLA were identified by cumulative public TCR beta family frequency. Dominating the ex vivo response were TCR beta clonotypes that were CMV-specific and HLA-C-restricted.

With regard to this clonotype: What it binds is not known.

TCRdb reprocessed the reads with MiXCR, giving one entry per CDR3 protein. The sample carries approximately 160,000 distinct CDR3 sequences, roughly 17% recorded once. CDR1 is SGHRS and CDR2 is YFSETQ in the germline V gene. CDR3 size: 14 residues. The ends were cut back, 4 bases at V and 4 bases at J, with 13 bases in the middle. Material: CD8+ T cells from PBMCs. The sequence was collected from a human donor in good health (CMV status not recorded). Some clones in this sample may be carry-over from other donors' samples. The chain employs TRBV5-1 and TRBJ2-3; no reliable D call. CDR3 in DNA: TGCGCCAGCAGCCCAAGGCCCGGGTCAGATACGCAGTATTTT. It is translated as CASSPRPGSDTQYF.